The 5 T cell receptor beta chains below come from one sample, sequenced in a study of blood T cell repertoires in COVID-19. Generated by immunoSEQ multiplex PCR, the TCRdb table keeps only in-frame clones and is missing some. The sample lists under 200,000 clones, approximately 86% occurring once. The sequenced sample consisted of PBMCs or T cells enriched from blood (not recorded which). The receptors were sampled from a woman aged 60-70 years with acute COVID-19.

The rearrangement joins TRBV12-5 to TRBJ2-1, with 7 bases matching TRBD1. Germline V CDR1 and CDR2: LGHNT, FRNRAP. V gave up 3 bases and J gave up 2 bases; unmatched junction bases: 19. The CDR3 has 20 residues. The CDR3 DNA sequence: TGTGCTAGTGGTTTAGTGGGGACAGCCCCACTAAAGGCCCCCTACAATGAGCAGTTCTTC. Its protein product is CASGLVGTAPLKAPYNEQFF.

The V call is TRBV30, the J call TRBJ2-3; 7 nucleotides match TRBD1. The CDR3 covers 12 residues. V shed 4 bases and J 7 bases; nucleotides not matched to a gene: 5. Per germline, CDR1 GTSNPN and CDR2 SVGIG (reference sequence). DNA of the CDR3: TGTGCCTGGAAAGGGGGCAAGTATACGCAGTATTTT. This encodes CAWKGGKYTQYF.

The chain recombines TRBV7-2 with TRBJ2-1; 10 bases agree with TRBD1. The V gene's germline CDR1 is SGHTA and CDR2 FQGNSA. The CDR3 runs 16 residues. V lost 4 bases and J lost 4; bases outside the gene matches: 7. CDR3 bases: TGTGCCAGCAGCTGGGGCCCGGGACAGGGGTACAATGAGCAGTTCTTC. The encoded protein is CASSWGPGQGYNEQFF.

The chain employs TRBV5-1 and TRBJ2-1, with D hard to call. The V gene's germline CDR1 is SGHRS and CDR2 YFSETQ. V lost 0 bases and J 0 bases, leaving 10 bases between the germline ends. This CDR3 spans 16 amino acids. CDR3 sequence (DNA): TGCGCCAGCAGCTTGGTTCGCGGTAGCTCCTACAATGAGCAGTTCTTC. It is translated as CASSLVRGSSYNEQFF. The variable domain in full, completed from reference TRBV5-1 and TRBJ2-1, reads KAGVTQTPRYLIKTRGQQVTLSCSPISGHRSVSWYQQTPGQGLQFLFEYFSETQRNKGNFPGRFSGRQFSNSRSEMNVSTLELGDSALYLCASSLVRGSSYNEQFFGPGTRLTVL.

The gene calls are TRBV27 and TRBJ1-5; maybe TRBD1 (6 bases). The CDR3 consists of 17 residues. The germline gives CDR1 MNHEY, CDR2 SMNVEV (reference sequence). Trimming removed 4 bases at V and 0 bases at J, with 16 bases between. The CDR3 sequence: CASSSPSDSYSNQPQHF. The CDR3 nucleotides are TGTGCCAGCAGTTCCCCCTCGGACAGTTATAGCAATCAGCCCCAGCATTTT.